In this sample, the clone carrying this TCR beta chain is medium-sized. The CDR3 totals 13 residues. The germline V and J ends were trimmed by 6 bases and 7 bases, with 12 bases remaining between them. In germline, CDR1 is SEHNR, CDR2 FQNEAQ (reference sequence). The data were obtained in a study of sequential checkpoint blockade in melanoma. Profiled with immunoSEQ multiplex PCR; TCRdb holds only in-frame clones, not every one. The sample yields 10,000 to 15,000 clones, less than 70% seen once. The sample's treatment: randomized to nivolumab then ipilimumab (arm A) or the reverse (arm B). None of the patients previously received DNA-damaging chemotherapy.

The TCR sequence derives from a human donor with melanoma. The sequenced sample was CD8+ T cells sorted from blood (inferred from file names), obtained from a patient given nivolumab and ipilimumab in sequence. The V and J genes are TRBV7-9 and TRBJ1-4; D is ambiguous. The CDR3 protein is CASRPGLTEKLFF. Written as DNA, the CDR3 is TGTGCCAGCAGGCCGGGTCTGACTGAAAAACTGTTTTTT. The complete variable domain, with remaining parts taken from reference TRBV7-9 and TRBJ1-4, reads DTGVSQNPRHKITKRGQNVTFRCDPISEHNRLYWYRQTLGQGPEFLTYFQNEAQLEKSRLLSDRFSAERPKGSFSTLEIQRTEQGDSAMYLCASRPGLTEKLFFGSGTQLSVL.